Listed below are T cell receptor beta chains from one sample, sequenced in a study of blood T cells in healthy people across ages. TCRdb re-called the 5' RACE reads through MiXCR, storing one row per CDR3 protein. The table lists some 1,500,000 distinct CDR3 sequences, approximately 43% of them singletons. The sequenced sample consisted of blood. The receptor set was obtained from a woman under 30 in good health. Each CDR3 is given with its conserved first and last residue. Fields, in order: D gene, V gene, clone size, CDR3 length, J gene, CDR3 DNA, CDR3 protein. The D gene is left open where the match is weak. Size is omitted from some rows. Given values are once, few, many or a class for expanded clones.

-	TRBV4-3	once	16	TRBJ2-1	TGCGCCGGCAGCCAAGATAACGAGCTTAGTCACAATGAGCAGTTCTTC	CAGSQDNELSHNEQFF
-	TRBV7-2	-	14	TRBJ2-1	TGTGCCAGCAGCCCCGGGACCCAATACAATGAGCAGTTCTTC	CASSPGTQYNEQFF
-	TRBV4-3	-	16	TRBJ2-6	TGCGCCAGCAGCCCCGGTGCAGGAACTGGGGCCAACGTCCTGACTTTC	CASSPGAGTGANVLTF
TRBD2	TRBV20-1	-	17	TRBJ2-3	TGCAGTGCTGCCCGGCCTAGCGGGGGGAAAAGCACAGATACGCAGTATTTT	CSAARPSGGKSTDTQYF
-	TRBV2	few	13	TRBJ2-7	TGTGCCAGCAGTGATGGCGGGACCTACGAGCAGTACTTC	CASSDGGTYEQYF
-	TRBV5-6	many	14	TRBJ1-2	TGTGCCAGCAGCTTGGGACGGCGAAACTATGGCTACACCTTC	CASSLGRRNYGYTF
TRBD1	TRBV4-1	-	16	TRBJ1-1	TGCGCCAGCAGCCAAGTGGCAGGGGGTTTGAACACTGAAGCTTTCTTT	CASSQVAGGLNTEAFF
-	TRBV11-2	-	13	TRBJ2-7	TGTGCCAGCAGCTCCCGACATATCTACGAGCAGTACTTC	CASSSRHIYEQYF
TRBD1	TRBV7-9	-	17	TRBJ1-5	TGTGCCAGCAGCTTAGCAGGAAAGACAGGGTTGCATCAGCCCCAGCATTTT	CASSLAGKTGLHQPQHF
-	TRBV6-5	few	14	TRBJ1-1	TGTGCCAGCAGTGCCTACGGTACGAACACTGAAGCTTTCTTT	CASSAYGTNTEAFF
-	TRBV10-3	-	11	TRBJ2-1	TGTGCCATCAGTGAGTCCCAGAAGCAGTTCTTC	CAISESQKQFF
-	TRBV7-9	-	15	TRBJ1-1	TGTGCCAGCAGCTCAGACGTAACGGAGAACACTGAAGCTTTCTTT	CASSSDVTENTEAFF
-	TRBV20-1	-	14	TRBJ1-2	TGCAGTGCTAGCTCTACTTTAAAAGGCTATGACTACACCTTC	CSASSTLKGYDYTF
TRBD2	TRBV7-2	many	16	TRBJ2-3	TGTGCCAGCAGCCTGCCGACTAGCGGGCGCACAGATACGCAGTATTTT	CASSLPTSGRTDTQYF
TRBD2	TRBV6-2/TRBV6-3	-	18	TRBJ2-1	TGTGCCAGCAGTCAACCGGGACTAGCCAATAAGCCCTACAATGAGCAGTTCTTC	CASSQPGLANKPYNEQFF
-	TRBV7-2	few	16	TRBJ2-7	TGTGCCAGCAGCTTAGGCCCTCTGGGGGTCAACTACGAGCAGTACTTC	CASSLGPLGVNYEQYF
-	TRBV12-3/TRBV12-4	few	13	TRBJ1-2	TGTGCCAGCAAGAGGACCGACACCTATGGCTACACCTTC	CASKRTDTYGYTF
TRBD1	TRBV10-3	-	13	TRBJ1-4	TGTGCCATCAGGGACAGGGGCGGCGAAAAACTGTTTTTT	CAIRDRGGEKLFF
-	TRBV7-2	-	13	TRBJ1-2	TGTGCCAACAGCTTAGTCGGATTTTCTGGCTACACCTTC	CANSLVGFSGYTF
-	TRBV20-1	few	14	TRBJ1-1	TGCAGTGCTAGCCCGCAGGGACCAAACACTGAAGCTTTCTTT	CSASPQGPNTEAFF
-	TRBV7-2	few	15	TRBJ1-2	TGTGCCAGCAGTCCCTACCGCGCCGCTAACTATGGCTACACCTTC	CASSPYRAANYGYTF
-	TRBV10-3	few	14	TRBJ2-7	TGTGCCATCAGTGAGGGGACTGGTTTCTACGAGCAGTACTTC	CAISEGTGFYEQYF
-	TRBV27	-	14	TRBJ2-1	TGTGCCAGCAGTTTAACCGGGAGTAGCAATGAGCAGTTCTTC	CASSLTGSSNEQFF
-	TRBV7-8	-	12	TRBJ1-1	TGTGCCAGCAGCTTAGGGACAGTTGAAGCTTTCTTT	CASSLGTVEAFF
-	TRBV25-1	-	17	TRBJ2-1	TGTGCCAGCAGTGAAGGTTGGGGGGGCTCCTCCTACAATGAGCAGTTCTTC	CASSEGWGGSSYNEQFF
TRBD2	TRBV6-5	-	14	TRBJ2-5	TGTGCCAGCAGGTGGACTAGCGCGGAAGAGACCCAGTACTTC	CASRWTSAEETQYF